Listed below are T cell receptor beta chains from one sample, sequenced in a study of cytomegalovirus exposure and HLA in healthy donors. Sequencing was performed with immunoSEQ multiplex PCR; in TCRdb, only in-frame clones are kept and a portion is missing. The profile covers 200,000 or so clones, with 80% to 85% appearing a single time and approximately 6.5% taken by the ten largest. The source material was PBMCs. These receptors were collected from a woman between 45 and 60 years old in good health and CMV-seropositive. Each CDR3 is given with its conserved first and last residue. D genes are given only for firm matches. The size field is filled for only some rows; it gives once, few, many or a size class.

j_call v_call d_call clone_size cdr3_nt cdr3_aa
TRBJ1-5 TRBV2 TRBD1 NA TGTGCCAGCAGGGACAGGACACCGAATCAGCCCCAGCATTTT CASRDRTPNQPQHF
TRBJ2-7 TRBV20-1 NA few TGCAGTGCTGTAGACTACGAGCAGTACTTC CSAVDYEQYF
TRBJ2-1 TRBV4-2 NA NA TGTGCCAGCAGCCGGCCGGGGGTCGGGAACTACAATGAGCAGTTCTTC CASSRPGVGNYNEQFF
TRBJ2-1 TRBV6-1 TRBD1 NA TGTGCCACCTGGGCCCCCGGGACAGGGGGAAGTGAGCAGTTCTTC CATWAPGTGGSEQFF
TRBJ2-1 TRBV5-4 NA NA TGTGCCAGCAGCTTGGCTTCCTACAATGAGCAGTTCTTC CASSLASYNEQFF
TRBJ2-7 TRBV18 NA NA TGTGCCAGCTCACCACAACCTAGCTCCTACGAGCAGTACTTC CASSPQPSSYEQYF
TRBJ2-7 TRBV19 NA NA TGTGCCAGTAGTTTAAGAGTTACCTACGAGCAGTACTTC CASSLRVTYEQYF
TRBJ2-2 TRBV11-2 TRBD1 NA TGTGCCAGCAGCCCGGGACAGGGGGCCGGGGAGCTGTTTTTT CASSPGQGAGELFF
TRBJ2-5 TRBV7-2 TRBD1 few TGTGCCAGCAGCTCGCACGGGACAGAAGAGACCCAGTACTTC CASSSHGTEETQYF
TRBJ2-2 TRBV5-6 NA NA TGTGCCAGCAGCCTTTGGACTCTATCACCCGGGGAGCTGTTTTTT CASSLWTLSPGELFF
TRBJ2-7 TRBV6-5 NA NA TGTGCCACCAAACCTCAGGGGTTTGTCCACGAGCAGTACTTC CATKPQGFVHEQYF
TRBJ1-2 TRBV6-5 NA few TGTGCCAGCAGCCTAATGCCTAACTATGGCTACACCTTC CASSLMPNYGYTF
TRBJ2-7 TRBV7-9 TRBD1 NA TGTTCCAGCAGCTCAGTGGGAGGACAGGGTAGGTGGTACGAGCAGTACTTC CSSSSVGGQGRWYEQYF
TRBJ2-6 TRBV7-9 TRBD2 NA TGTGCCAGCAGCTTAACTAGGACGGGGGGGTCCGGGGCCAACGGCCTGACTTTC CASSLTRTGGSGANGLTF
TRBJ2-7 TRBV7-9 TRBD2 NA TGTGCCAGCAGCTTAAACAGCGGGGGCTACGAGCAGTACTTC CASSLNSGGYEQYF
TRBJ1-2 TRBV7-2 TRBD1 NA TGTGCCAGCAGCTTAGCGCTGGGGACAGGGACGGCCTATGGCTACACCTTC CASSLALGTGTAYGYTF
TRBJ2-1 TRBV6-4 TRBD2 NA TGTGCCAGCAGCGAAACTAGCGGGGGGACCTCCTACAATGAGCAGTTCTTC CASSETSGGTSYNEQFF
TRBJ2-5 TRBV2 TRBD2 few TGTGCCAGCAGAGCGGGACTAGCGGCCCAAGAGACCCAGTACTTC CASRAGLAAQETQYF
TRBJ1-1 TRBV5-6 TRBD1 NA TGTGCCAGCAGCTCTTTACAGGGGTACACTGAAGCTTTCTTT CASSSLQGYTEAFF
TRBJ1-2 TRBV4-1 NA NA TGCGCCAGCAGCCTTGGTCGCGGAGTCTATGGCTACACCTTC CASSLGRGVYGYTF
TRBJ2-5 TRBV6-6 TRBD2 NA TGTGCCAGCAGTTCGGGACTAGCGGGCCGACAAGAGACCCAGTACTTC CASSSGLAGRQETQYF
TRBJ2-5 TRBV30 NA NA TGTGCCTGGAGTGTACGTCTACAAGAGACCCAGTACTTC CAWSVRLQETQYF
TRBJ2-5 TRBV5-1 TRBD2 NA TGCGCCAGCAGCTGGGATGTCGGGAGGGCCCAGTACTTC CASSWDVGRAQYF
TRBJ1-2 TRBV5-1 TRBD1 NA TGCGCCAGCAACGAACAGGGGGCGACCTATGGCTACACCTTC CASNEQGATYGYTF
TRBJ1-1 TRBV5-8 NA NA TGTGCCAGCAGCTTCGTGCGAGGGCAGAGGGACACTGAAGCTTTCTTT CASSFVRGQRDTEAFF
TRBJ2-7 TRBV18 TRBD1 NA TGTGCCAGCTCACCGGGGACAGGGACAGGCGAGCAGTACTTC CASSPGTGTGEQYF
TRBJ2-1 TRBV7-2 NA NA TGTGCCAGCAGCTTAGCGACGGGGGGCGATGAGCAGTTCTTC CASSLATGGDEQFF
TRBJ2-3 TRBV19 NA NA TGTGCCAGTAGTAAACAGGCGGCCACAGATACGCAGTATTTT CASSKQAATDTQYF
TRBJ1-5 TRBV7-2 NA NA TGTGCCAGCAGCTCACAGGACGGCCCAGTTTTGCATTTT CASSSQDGPVLHF
TRBJ2-7 TRBV19 NA NA TGTGCCAGTAGTGAAGGGGGCTACGAGCAGTACTTC CASSEGGYEQYF
TRBJ2-6 TRBV7-2 NA NA TGTGCCAGCAGGGGAACAGGGACCTCTGGGGCCAACGGCCTGACTTTC CASRGTGTSGANGLTF
TRBJ1-2 TRBV9 NA NA TGTGCCAGCAGCGTAGGTTCCGGACACAGCTATGGCTACACCTTC CASSVGSGHSYGYTF
TRBJ2-2 TRBV19 NA NA TGTGCCAGTACCACAATGCGGGGCCAAGGGTACACCGGGGAGCTGTTTTTT CASTTMRGQGYTGELFF
TRBJ2-7 TRBV13 NA NA TGTGCCAGCAGCTTGGGGCGGGGGCGGTACGAGCAGTACTTC CASSLGRGRYEQYF
TRBJ1-6 TRBV6-5 NA few TGTGCCAGCAGTTCCCGGGATAATTCACCCCTCCACTTT CASSSRDNSPLHF
TRBJ1-5 TRBV7-2 NA NA TGTGCCAGCAGCTTACAGACAGGCAATAGCAATCAGCCCCAGCATTTT CASSLQTGNSNQPQHF
TRBJ1-1 TRBV19 TRBD1 few TGTGCCAGCTACTTGGACAGGGGCACTGAAGCTTTCTTT CASYLDRGTEAFF
TRBJ2-7 TRBV5-4 TRBD2 NA TGTGCCAGCAGCTTGGATGCTAGCGGGGCCTCCTACGAGCAGTACTTC CASSLDASGASYEQYF
TRBJ1-4 TRBV5-4 NA NA TGTGCCAGCAGCACCACCGGGACTACTAATGAAAAACTGTTTTTT CASSTTGTTNEKLFF
TRBJ2-5 TRBV11-1 TRBD1 NA TGTGCCAGCAGCTCACCTTCCGGGACAGGGGTAGAGACCCAGTACTTC CASSSPSGTGVETQYF
TRBJ1-4 TRBV11-3 NA NA TGTGCCAGCAGCTTAGTACAGCCTAATGAAAAACTGTTTTTT CASSLVQPNEKLFF
TRBJ1-6 TRBV28 NA NA TGTGCCAGCAGTTTGGATCGGAGCTCCTATAATTCACCCCTCCACTTT CASSLDRSSYNSPLHF
TRBJ2-7 TRBV4-2 NA NA TGTGCCAGCAGCCAAGCCACCCAGGGTGGGGGCACCCTGTCTGGGCAGTACTTC CASSQATQGGGTLSGQYF
TRBJ1-2 TRBV28 NA NA TGTGCCAGCAGTCACAGGGCGGAGGTATATGGCTACACCTTC CASSHRAEVYGYTF
TRBJ2-7 TRBV28 NA NA TGTGCCAGCAGTTCCGGGATTAGCAGCTACGAGCAGTACTTC CASSSGISSYEQYF
TRBJ2-7 TRBV6-5 NA NA TGTGCCAGCAGTTACGACTCCACCGCCTCCTACGAGCAGTACTTC CASSYDSTASYEQYF
TRBJ2-5 TRBV5-6 NA NA TGTGCCAGCAGCTTGGTTCCCGGGGCGGGGGAGACCCAGTACTTC CASSLVPGAGETQYF
TRBJ1-1 TRBV4-3 TRBD1 NA TGCGCCAGCAGCCAAGGGGACAGGGACACTGAAGCTTTCTTT CASSQGDRDTEAFF
TRBJ1-2 TRBV21-1 NA NA TGTGCCAGCAGCCCGCGACAGGTTGGCTATGGCTACACCTTC CASSPRQVGYGYTF
TRBJ1-2 TRBV2 TRBD1 NA TGTGCCAGCACCGGTGGGAGACAGGGGGCCTATGGCTACACCTTC CASTGGRQGAYGYTF